The clone carrying this TCR beta chain was observed many times. Its antigen remains unknown. Germline CDR1 reads LGHNT; CDR2 reads FRNRAP. V dropped 7 bases and J dropped 4 bases, with 13 bases sitting between them. The CDR3 contains 13 residues. The record originates from a study of regulatory T cells in long-lasting Graves disease. Overall study: Persistent Graves' disease meant over 5 years of antithyroid drugs with positive TSH receptor antibodies.

Arm-PCR with iRepertoire HTBI primers amplified the CDR3 regions for these TCR beta libraries. TCRdb ran MiXCR on the multiplex PCR reads and lists one entry per CDR3 protein. In the table there are approximately 440,000 distinct CDR3 sequences, about a quarter of which are singletons. Time point here: persistent/refractory GD, antithyroid drugs over 5 years with positive TRAb. There was RNA extracted from PBMCs, and the TCR library was made from it. Study outcomes and limitations: The study found lower TCR diversity in persistent Graves' patients than in newly diagnosed ones. Segments TRBV28, TRBJ1-2 and TRBJ2-5 showed preferential usage in persistent disease.

The sequence came from a female donor with Graves disease. The source was peripheral blood mononuclear cells (PBMCs), collected when the disease was refractory, from a patient treated with antithyroid drugs. J is TRBJ1-1 and V is TRBV12-5; D is uncertain. The CDR3 protein is CASVVSLGTEAFF. CDR3 bases: TGTGCTAGTGTCGTCTCCTTGGGCACTGAAGCTTTCTTT.